Below are 12 T cell receptor beta chains sequenced from a single sample in a study of a mutant IDH1 vaccine in newly diagnosed glioma. Time point of the sample: week 35, safety follow-up. Alongside topical imiquimod, each dose of vaccine comprised 300 ug of mutant IDH1 20-mer peptide. The antigens of these receptors remain unknown. The assay was immunoSEQ multiplex PCR, and TCRdb's table has in-frame clones only and misses some. The table shows tens of thousands of clones, with 60% to 75% occurring only once. The material sequenced was PBMCs, taken from a glioma patient whose treatment included an IDH1 peptide vaccine. These receptors were taken from a man in his fifties with glioma.

The genes are TRBV6-4 and TRBJ1-4, with TRBD1 matching 7 bases. This CDR3 has 17 amino acids. V lost 5 bases, J lost 4 bases, and 13 bases stayed unmatched. CDR1 and CDR2 from the germline V gene are MRHNA and SNTAGT. The CDR3 is CASSHQGRQGYNEKLFF. CDR3 bases: TGTGCCAGCAGTCACCAGGGAAGACAGGGCTATAATGAAAAACTGTTTTTT.

Only a few counts were recorded for this clone. The gene calls are TRBV5-4 and TRBJ1-2; 7 nucleotides line up with TRBD1. Germline CDR1 SGHNT, CDR2 YYREEE (reference sequence). The trim removed 4 bases at V and 5 bases at J, leaving 8 bases unmatched. The CDR3 runs to 14 residues. In DNA form, the CDR3 reads TGTGCCAGCAGCCTCGGACAGGCCTATTATGGCTACACCTTC. It translates to CASSLGQAYYGYTF.

This clone appeared many times. Sequence at one end of the junction differs from germline and may be a read error. The chain couples TRBV7-7 to TRBJ2-5; unclear D gene. This CDR3 has 14 residues. Per germline, CDR1 SSHAT and CDR2 FNYEAQ (reference sequence). The CDR3 loop reads CASSPYRGQETQYF. CDR3 bases: TGTGCTAGCAGCCCTTACCGTGGGCAAGAGACCCAGTACTTC.

The V gene is TRBV27, the J gene TRBJ2-7; tentatively, D is TRBD2 (5 bases). The CDR3 sequence is 17 residues long. Germline V CDR1 and CDR2: MNHEY, SMNVEV (reference sequence). Trimming shortened V by 2 bases and J by 0 bases, and 17 bases separated the two germline ends. DNA for the CDR3: TGTGCCAGCAGTTTAAGTTCAGAGGGCCCTCGCTCCTACGAGCAGTACTTC. This sequence encodes CASSLSSEGPRSYEQYF.

V and J are TRBV27 and TRBJ2-1, with D perhaps matching TRBD1 or TRBD2 (5 bases each). V was pared by 6 bases and J by 0 bases, with 12 bases between. CDR1 is MNHEY and CDR2 is SMNVEV in the germline V gene (reference sequence). This CDR3 is built from 15 residues. The CDR3, as DNA: TGTGCCAGCAGCCCCATGGGGGACTCCTACAATGAGCAGTTCTTC. Encoded protein: CASSPMGDSYNEQFF.

This chain links TRBV6-4 with TRBJ1-2; 7 positions agree with TRBD1. V lost 6 bases, J lost 13 bases, and 5 bases stayed unmatched. The CDR3 runs to 10 residues. Per the germline V gene, CDR1 is MRHNA and CDR2 is SNTAGT. This chain's CDR3 is CASRAGGGTF. The CDR3, as DNA: TGTGCCAGCAGGGCAGGGGGAGGCACCTTC.

CDR3 in amino acids: CASGPLFQPQHF. The DNA for the CDR3 is TGTGCCAGCGGTCCCTTATTTCAGCCCCAGCATTTT. The V gene is TRBV27, the J gene TRBJ1-5; D gene unclear. The germline V gene encodes CDR1 MNHEY and CDR2 SMNVEV (reference sequence). Trimming took 8 bases from V and 6 from J, leaving 11 bases between them. The CDR3 consists of 12 residues.

This sequence joins TRBV7-8 and TRBJ1-2; the match to TRBD1 covers 11 bases. This CDR3 is built from 15 residues. Germline loops: CDR1 SGHVS, CDR2 FQNEAQ. Germline trimming cut 4 bases from V and 5 bases from J; bases unmatched to any gene: 6. CDR3 sequence: CASSSRTGGSYGYTF. The CDR3 DNA follows: TGTGCCAGCAGCTCCCGGACAGGGGGCAGTTATGGCTACACCTTC. Full variable domain (outside the CDR3, taken from reference TRBV7-8 and TRBJ1-2): GAGVSQSPRYKVAKRGQDVALRCDPISGHVSLFWYQQALGQGPEFLTYFQNEAQLDKSGLPSDRFFAERPEGSVSTLKIQRTQQEDSAVYLCASSSRTGGSYGYTFGSGTRLTVV.

This clone was recorded a few times. The chain employs TRBV2 and TRBJ2-7; 8 nucleotides line up with TRBD2. The CDR3 sequence is 15 residues long. CDR1 and CDR2 (germline): SNHLY, FYNNEI. V was clipped by 6 bases and J by 4 bases; unmatched bases: 11. The CDR3 region is CASSPGGSGVYEQYF. DNA of the CDR3: TGTGCCAGCAGCCCCGGGGGTAGCGGGGTATACGAGCAGTACTTC.

The V and J genes are TRBV30 and TRBJ1-6; D call uncertain. Trimming left V 3 bases short and J 7 bases short, with 7 bases between. This CDR3 has 12 amino acids. Germline V gene lookup returns CDR1 GTSNPN and CDR2 SVGIG (reference sequence). CDR3 sequence reads: CAWRDFNSPLHF. For the CDR3, the DNA is TGTGCCTGGAGGGATTTCAATTCACCCCTCCACTTT.

J is TRBJ1-2 and V is TRBV1; the D call in the table, TRBD1, was not verified against the DNA. TRBV1 is assigned pseudogene status. There are 16 residues in the CDR3. CDR3 in DNA: TGCACCAGCAGCCCCCTCCGGACAGGGCCCAAGGAAGGCTACACCTTC. This sequence encodes CTSSPLRTGPKEGYTF.

This clone was seen once. The gene calls are TRBV19 and TRBJ2-7; D is undetermined. The germline V and J ends were trimmed by 2 bases and 9 bases, with 17 bases remaining between them. Germline CDR1 LNHDA, CDR2 SQIVND (reference sequence). The length of the CDR3 is 14 residues. In DNA form, the CDR3 reads TGTGCCAGTAGTATACCCTCCTCCGAGAGTGGGCAGTACTTC. Translating it yields CASSIPSSESGQYF. Supplemented by reference TRBV19 and TRBJ2-7, the full variable domain reads DGGITQSPKYLFRKEGQNVTLSCEQNLNHDAMYWYRQDPGQGLRLIYYSQIVNDFQKGDIAEGYSVSREKKESFPLTVTSAQKNPTAFYLCASSIPSSESGQYFGPGTRLTVT.